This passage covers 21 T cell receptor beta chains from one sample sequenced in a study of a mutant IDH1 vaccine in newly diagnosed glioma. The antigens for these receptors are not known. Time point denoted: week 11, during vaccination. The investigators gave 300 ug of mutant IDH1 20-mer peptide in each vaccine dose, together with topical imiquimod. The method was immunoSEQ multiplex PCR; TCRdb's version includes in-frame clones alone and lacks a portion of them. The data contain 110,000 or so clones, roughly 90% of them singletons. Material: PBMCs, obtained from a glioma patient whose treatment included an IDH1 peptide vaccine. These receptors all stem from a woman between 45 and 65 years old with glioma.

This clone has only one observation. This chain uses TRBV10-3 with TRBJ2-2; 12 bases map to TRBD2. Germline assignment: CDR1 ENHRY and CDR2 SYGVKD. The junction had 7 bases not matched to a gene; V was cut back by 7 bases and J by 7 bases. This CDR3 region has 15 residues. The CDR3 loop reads CAIMSLAGGNGELFF. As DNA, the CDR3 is TGTGCCATCATGTCCCTAGCGGGAGGGAACGGGGAGCTGTTTTTT.

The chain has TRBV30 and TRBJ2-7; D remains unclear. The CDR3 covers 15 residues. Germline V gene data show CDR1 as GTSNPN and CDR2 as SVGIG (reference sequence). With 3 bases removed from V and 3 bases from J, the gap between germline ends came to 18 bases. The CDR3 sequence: CAWSPLSERSYEQYF. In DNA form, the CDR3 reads TGTGCCTGGAGCCCCCTGTCCGAGAGGAGCTACGAGCAGTACTTC.

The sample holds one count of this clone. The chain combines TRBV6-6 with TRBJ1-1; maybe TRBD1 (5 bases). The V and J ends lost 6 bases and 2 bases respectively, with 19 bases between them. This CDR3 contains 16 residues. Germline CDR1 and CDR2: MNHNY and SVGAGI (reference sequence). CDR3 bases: TGTGCCAGCAGGGGGGACTCCAGAGCCTTAAACACTGAAGCTTTCTTT. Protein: CASRGDSRALNTEAFF.

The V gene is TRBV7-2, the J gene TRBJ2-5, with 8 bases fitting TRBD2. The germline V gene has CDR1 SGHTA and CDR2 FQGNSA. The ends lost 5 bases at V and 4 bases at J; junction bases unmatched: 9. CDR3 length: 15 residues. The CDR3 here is CASSPSTGRGETQYF. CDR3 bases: TGTGCCAGCAGCCCCAGTACCGGGAGGGGAGAGACCCAGTACTTC.

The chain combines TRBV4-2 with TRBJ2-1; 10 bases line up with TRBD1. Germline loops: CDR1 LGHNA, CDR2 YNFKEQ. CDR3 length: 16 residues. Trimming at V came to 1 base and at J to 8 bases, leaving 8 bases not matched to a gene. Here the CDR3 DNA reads TGTGCCAGCAGCCAAGCGGGCCCGGACAGGGGGGATGAGCAGTTCTTC. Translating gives CASSQAGPDRGDEQFF.

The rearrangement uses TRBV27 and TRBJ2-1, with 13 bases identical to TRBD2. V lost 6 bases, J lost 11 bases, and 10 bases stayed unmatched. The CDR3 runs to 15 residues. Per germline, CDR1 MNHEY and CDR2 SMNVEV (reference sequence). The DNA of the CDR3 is TGTGCCAGCAGGCCGGGACTAGCGGGAACGAATCAGCAGTTCTTC. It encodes CASRPGLAGTNQQFF.

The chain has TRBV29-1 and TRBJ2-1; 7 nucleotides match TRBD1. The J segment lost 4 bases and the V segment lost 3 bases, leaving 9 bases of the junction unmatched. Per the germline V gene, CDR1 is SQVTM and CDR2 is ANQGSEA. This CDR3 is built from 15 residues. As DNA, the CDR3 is TGCAGCGTTGAGGGACAGTCATTTCTTTACAATGAGCAGTTCTTC. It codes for CSVEGQSFLYNEQFF.

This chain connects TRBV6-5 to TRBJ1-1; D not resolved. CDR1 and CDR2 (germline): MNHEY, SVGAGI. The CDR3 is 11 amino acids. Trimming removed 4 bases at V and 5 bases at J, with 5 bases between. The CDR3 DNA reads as TGTGCCAGCAGTTGGCGGACTGAAGCTTTCTTT. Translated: CASSWRTEAFF.

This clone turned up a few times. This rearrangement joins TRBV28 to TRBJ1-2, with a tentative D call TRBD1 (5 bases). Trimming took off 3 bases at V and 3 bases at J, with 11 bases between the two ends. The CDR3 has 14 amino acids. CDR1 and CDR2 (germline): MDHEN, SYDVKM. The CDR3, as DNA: TGTGCCAGCAGTTTTTCTGGAGGGGACTATGGCTACACCTTC. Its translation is CASSFSGGDYGYTF.

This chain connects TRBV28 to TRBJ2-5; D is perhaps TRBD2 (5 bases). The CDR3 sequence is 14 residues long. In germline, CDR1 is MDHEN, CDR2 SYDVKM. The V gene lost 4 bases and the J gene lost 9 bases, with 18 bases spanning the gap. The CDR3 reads CASSYTGVIRAQYF. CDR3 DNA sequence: TGTGCCAGCAGTTATACCGGGGTGATAAGGGCCCAGTACTTC.

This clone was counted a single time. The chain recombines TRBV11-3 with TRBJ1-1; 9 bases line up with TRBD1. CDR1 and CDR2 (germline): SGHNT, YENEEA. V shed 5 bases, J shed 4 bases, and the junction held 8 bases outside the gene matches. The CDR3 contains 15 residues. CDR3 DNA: TGTGCCAGCAGCGCCGTGGACAGGGGAAGCACTGAAGCTTTCTTT. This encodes CASSAVDRGSTEAFF. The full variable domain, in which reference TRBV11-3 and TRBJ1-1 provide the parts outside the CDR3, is EAGVVQSPRYKIIEKKQPVAFWCNPISGHNTLYWYLQNLGQGPELLIRYENEEAVDDSQLPKDRFSAERLKGVDSTLKIQPAELGDSAVYLCASSAVDRGSTEAFFGQGTRLTVV.

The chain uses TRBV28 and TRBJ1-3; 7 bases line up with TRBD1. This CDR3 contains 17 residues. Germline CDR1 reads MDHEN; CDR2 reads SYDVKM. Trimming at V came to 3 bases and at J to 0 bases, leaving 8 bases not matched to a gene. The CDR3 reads CASSLTGQRFSGNTIYF. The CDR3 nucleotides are TGTGCCAGCAGTTTGACGGGACAGCGGTTCTCTGGAAACACCATATATTTT.

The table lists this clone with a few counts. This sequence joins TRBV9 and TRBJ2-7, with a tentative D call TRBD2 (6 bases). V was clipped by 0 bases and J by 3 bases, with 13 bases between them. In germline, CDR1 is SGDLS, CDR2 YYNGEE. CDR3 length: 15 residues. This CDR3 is CASSVAASGLYEQYF. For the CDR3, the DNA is TGTGCCAGCAGCGTAGCGGCCAGCGGGCTCTACGAGCAGTACTTC.

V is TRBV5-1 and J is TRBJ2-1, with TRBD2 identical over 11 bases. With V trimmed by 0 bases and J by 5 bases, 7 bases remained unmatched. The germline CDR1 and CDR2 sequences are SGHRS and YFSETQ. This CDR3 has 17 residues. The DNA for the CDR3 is TGCGCCAGCAGCTTGGCCATTAGCGGGAGGGCCGACAATGAGCAGTTCTTC. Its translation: CASSLAISGRADNEQFF. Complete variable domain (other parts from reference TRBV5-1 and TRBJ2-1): KAGVTQTPRYLIKTRGQQVTLSCSPISGHRSVSWYQQTPGQGLQFLFEYFSETQRNKGNFPGRFSGRQFSNSRSEMNVSTLELGDSALYLCASSLAISGRADNEQFFGPGTRLTVL.

The CDR3 is CASSLEGGGVSTDTQYF. For the CDR3, the DNA is TGTGCCAGCAGCTTAGAGGGGGGAGGCGTATCCACAGATACGCAGTATTTT. The rearrangement links TRBV7-8 to TRBJ2-3, with D tentatively TRBD1 or TRBD2 (6 bases each). Germline CDR1 and CDR2: SGHVS and FQNEAQ. Trimming took 1 base from V and 2 from J, leaving 16 bases between them. There are 17 residues in the CDR3.

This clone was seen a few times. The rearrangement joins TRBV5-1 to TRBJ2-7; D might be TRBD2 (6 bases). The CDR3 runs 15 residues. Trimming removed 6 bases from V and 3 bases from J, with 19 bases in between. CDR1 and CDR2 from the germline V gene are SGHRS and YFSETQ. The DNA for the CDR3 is TGCGCCAGCACCCTGGGAGGAATAGATAGCTACGAGCAGTACTTC. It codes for CASTLGGIDSYEQYF. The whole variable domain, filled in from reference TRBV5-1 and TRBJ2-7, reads KAGVTQTPRYLIKTRGQQVTLSCSPISGHRSVSWYQQTPGQGLQFLFEYFSETQRNKGNFPGRFSGRQFSNSRSEMNVSTLELGDSALYLCASTLGGIDSYEQYFGPGTRLTVT.

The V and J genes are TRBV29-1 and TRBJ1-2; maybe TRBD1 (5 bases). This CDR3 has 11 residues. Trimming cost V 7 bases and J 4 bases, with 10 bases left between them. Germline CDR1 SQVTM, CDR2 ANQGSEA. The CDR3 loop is CSADSVYGYTF. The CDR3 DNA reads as TGCAGCGCTGACAGCGTCTATGGCTACACCTTC.

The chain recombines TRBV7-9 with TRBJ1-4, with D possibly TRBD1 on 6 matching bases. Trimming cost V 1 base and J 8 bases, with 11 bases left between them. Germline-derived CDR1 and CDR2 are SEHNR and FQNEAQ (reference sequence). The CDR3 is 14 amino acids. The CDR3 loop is CASSLGQGKEKLFF. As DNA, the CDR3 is TGTGCCAGCAGCTTAGGTCAGGGGAAAGAAAAACTGTTTTTT.

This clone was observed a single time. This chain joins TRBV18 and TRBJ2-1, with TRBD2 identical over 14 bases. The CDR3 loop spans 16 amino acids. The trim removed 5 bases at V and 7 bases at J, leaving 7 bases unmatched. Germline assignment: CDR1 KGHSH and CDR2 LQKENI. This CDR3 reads CASSEGLAGGGNEQFF. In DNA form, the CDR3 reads TGTGCCAGCTCAGAAGGACTAGCGGGAGGAGGAAATGAGCAGTTCTTC.

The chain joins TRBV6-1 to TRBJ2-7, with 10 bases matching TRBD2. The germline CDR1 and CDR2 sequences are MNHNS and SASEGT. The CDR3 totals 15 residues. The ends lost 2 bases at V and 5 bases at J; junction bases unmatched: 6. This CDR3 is CASSELRLAGDEQYF. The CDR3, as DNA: TGTGCCAGCAGTGAACTCCGGCTAGCGGGAGACGAGCAGTACTTC.

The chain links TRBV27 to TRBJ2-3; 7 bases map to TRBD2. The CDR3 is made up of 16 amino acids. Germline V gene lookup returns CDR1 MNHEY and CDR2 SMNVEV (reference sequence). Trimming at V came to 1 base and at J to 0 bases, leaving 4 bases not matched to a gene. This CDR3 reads CASSLFVSGSTDTQYF. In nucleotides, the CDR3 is TGTGCCAGCAGTTTATTCGTTAGCGGGAGCACAGATACGCAGTATTTT.